One sample yielded the 3 T cell receptor beta chains listed below, sequenced in a study of CD8 T cells in ankylosing spondylitis. Using its own MiXCR run on the 5' RACE reads, TCRdb lists one record per CDR3 protein. Of about 240,000 distinct CDR3 sequences listed, around 10% are singletons. What was sequenced was blood, either unsorted or a sorted T cell fraction (not recorded which). All receptors derive from a male donor with ankylosing spondylitis or in good health (not recorded which).

This clonotype was counted ten times or more. The chain is built from TRBV9 and TRBJ2-3; 8 bases are shared with TRBD2. Germline values: CDR1 SGDLS, CDR2 YYNGEE. V gave up 0 bases and J gave up 4 bases; unmatched junction bases: 10. The CDR3 extends over 17 amino acids. This CDR3 reads CASSVGRGGLLPDTQYF. The CDR3 DNA sequence: TGTGCCAGCAGCGTAGGCCGGGGGGGCCTCCTCCCAGATACGCAGTATTTT.

This clonotype was detected ten times or more. This chain links TRBV5-1 with TRBJ2-5; D uncertain. Trimming cost V 1 base and J 2 bases, with 15 bases left between them. Germline loops: CDR1 SGHRS, CDR2 YFSETQ. The CDR3 contains 16 residues. CDR3 protein: CASSLTASSTQETQYF. The CDR3 region has the DNA TGCGCCAGCAGCTTGACCGCTAGTAGTACGCAAGAGACCCAGTACTTC.

The chain links TRBV2 to TRBJ2-1; 10 bases align to TRBD2. From germline, CDR1 is SNHLY and CDR2 FYNNEI. CDR3 size: 18 residues. Trimming cost V 5 bases and J 7 bases; bases outside gene matches: 17. The chain's CDR3 is CASSTNPALAGIGNEQFF. In DNA, the CDR3 is TGTGCCAGCAGTACCAACCCAGCACTAGCGGGGATAGGGAATGAGCAGTTCTTC.